These T cell receptor beta chains were read from a single sample in a study of vaccination effects on CD4 cells after COVID-19. No antigens are known for them. The repertoire was sequenced with immunoSEQ multiplex PCR; TCRdb's copy has only in-frame clones and lacks some. The table shows about 46,000 clones, with around 76% occurring only once. The specimen was CD4+ T cells from PBMCs cultured without peptide, collected before COVID-19 vaccination. The origin of the receptors is a human donor who had a prior SARS-CoV-2 infection. CDR3s include the opening cysteine and the closing phenylalanine or tryptophan. Fields, in order: clone size, J gene, D gene, V gene, CDR3 DNA, CDR3 protein. The D gene is left open where the match is weak. Size tells how often a clone was seen (once, few, many) or the class of an expanded clone, and some rows leave it out.

clone_size: NA; j_call: TRBJ1-5; d_call: NA; v_call: TRBV6-2/TRBV6-3; cdr3_nt: TGTGCCAGCAGTAACGACAGGTCCCATCAGCCCCAGCATTTT; cdr3_aa: CASSNDRSHQPQHF
clone_size: NA; j_call: TRBJ1-4; d_call: NA; v_call: TRBV30; cdr3_nt: TGTGCCTGGAGTCAGAGTAGAGTTTTCGGAGGACTTACAACTAATGAAAAACTGTTTTTT; cdr3_aa: CAWSQSRVFGGLTTNEKLFF
clone_size: NA; j_call: TRBJ2-4; d_call: NA; v_call: TRBV2; cdr3_nt: TGTGCCAGCTCCCGCGAAGGCCTTGATAGAGCCAAAAACATTCAGTACTTC; cdr3_aa: CASSREGLDRAKNIQYF
clone_size: few; j_call: TRBJ2-7; d_call: NA; v_call: TRBV12-2; cdr3_nt: TGTGCAAGTCGCTTGGGAGCCCCCGGTGGTTACGAGCAGTACTTC; cdr3_aa: CASRLGAPGGYEQYF
clone_size: NA; j_call: TRBJ1-1; d_call: TRBD1; v_call: TRBV18; cdr3_nt: TGTGCCAGCTCACCATCTCAGGACAGGGAAGCTTTCTTT; cdr3_aa: CASSPSQDREAFF
clone_size: NA; j_call: TRBJ2-7; d_call: TRBD1; v_call: TRBV15; cdr3_nt: TGTGCCACCAGCAGAGACCGGGGACAGGCGTTACGAGGGCAGTACTTC; cdr3_aa: CATSRDRGQALRGQYF
clone_size: once; j_call: TRBJ1-2; d_call: NA; v_call: TRBV5-1; cdr3_nt: TGCGCCAGCAGCGTACAAACAGGGTACAGCTACACCTTC; cdr3_aa: CASSVQTGYSYTF
clone_size: NA; j_call: TRBJ1-2; d_call: NA; v_call: TRBV6-1; cdr3_nt: TGTGCCAGCAGTGAGCTTGGGGCAGGGTTTAACTATGGCTACACCTTC; cdr3_aa: CASSELGAGFNYGYTF
clone_size: NA; j_call: TRBJ2-3; d_call: TRBD2; v_call: TRBV4-1; cdr3_nt: TGCGCCAGCAGCCGTCCTAGCGGGGGGGCCACAGATACGCAGTATTTT; cdr3_aa: CASSRPSGGATDTQYF
clone_size: NA; j_call: TRBJ2-7; d_call: TRBD1; v_call: TRBV6-5; cdr3_nt: TGTGCCAGCAGGACAGGGGTGGGGACCTACGAGCAGTACTTC; cdr3_aa: CASRTGVGTYEQYF
clone_size: NA; j_call: TRBJ1-2; d_call: NA; v_call: TRBV19; cdr3_nt: TGTGCCAGTAGTATACGGGCTTTTAACTATGGCTACACCTTC; cdr3_aa: CASSIRAFNYGYTF
clone_size: NA; j_call: TRBJ2-7; d_call: NA; v_call: TRBV29-1; cdr3_nt: TGCAGCGTTGGGTTTCGGTTGGGGGGCGAACGGGACGAGCAGTACTTC; cdr3_aa: CSVGFRLGGERDEQYF
clone_size: NA; j_call: TRBJ2-2; d_call: NA; v_call: TRBV7-9; cdr3_nt: TGTGCCAGCAGCCTACTAACAAACGGGGAGCTGTTTTTT; cdr3_aa: CASSLLTNGELFF
clone_size: once; j_call: TRBJ1-2; d_call: NA; v_call: TRBV6-5; cdr3_nt: TGTGCCAGCAGCATTGACGGGAACTATGGCTACACCTTC; cdr3_aa: CASSIDGNYGYTF
clone_size: NA; j_call: TRBJ1-3; d_call: TRBD1; v_call: TRBV6-5; cdr3_nt: TGTGCCAGCAGGACAGGGGGCGAAAACACCATATATTTT; cdr3_aa: CASRTGGENTIYF
clone_size: NA; j_call: TRBJ2-7; d_call: NA; v_call: TRBV15; cdr3_nt: TGTGCCACCTCTCTTAGTCTAGCTAGCGACGAGCAGTACTTC; cdr3_aa: CATSLSLASDEQYF
clone_size: few; j_call: TRBJ2-1; d_call: NA; v_call: TRBV19; cdr3_nt: TGTGCCAGTGGGCCCAACTCCTACAATGAGCAGTTCTTC; cdr3_aa: CASGPNSYNEQFF
clone_size: NA; j_call: TRBJ2-7; d_call: TRBD1; v_call: TRBV6-5; cdr3_nt: TGTGCCAGCAGCTGGACAGGGAGCCTCGACTACGAGCAGTACTTC; cdr3_aa: CASSWTGSLDYEQYF
clone_size: NA; j_call: TRBJ2-3; d_call: NA; v_call: TRBV12-5; cdr3_nt: TGTGCTAGTGGTGCCCCCGTTGGGGTGATAGATACGCAGTATTTT; cdr3_aa: CASGAPVGVIDTQYF
clone_size: NA; j_call: TRBJ1-1; d_call: NA; v_call: TRBV27; cdr3_nt: TGTGCCAGCAGTTTATGGCGGAGGCGGGGGGATCGGGGCACTGAAGCTTTCTTT; cdr3_aa: CASSLWRRRGDRGTEAFF
clone_size: few; j_call: TRBJ2-3; d_call: TRBD2; v_call: TRBV7-9; cdr3_nt: TGTGCCAGCAGCTCCGTTAGCGGGGGGGCCGTGGATACGCAGTATTTT; cdr3_aa: CASSSVSGGAVDTQYF
clone_size: once; j_call: TRBJ2-1; d_call: TRBD1; v_call: TRBV27; cdr3_nt: TGTGCCAGCAGGCCGGGACAGTCTTACAATGAGCAGTTCTTC; cdr3_aa: CASRPGQSYNEQFF
clone_size: NA; j_call: TRBJ1-1; d_call: NA; v_call: TRBV7-3; cdr3_nt: TGTGCCAGCAGCAGCGAGGGGGAGTGGACTGAAGCTTTCTTT; cdr3_aa: CASSSEGEWTEAFF
clone_size: NA; j_call: TRBJ1-2; d_call: TRBD1; v_call: TRBV6-5; cdr3_nt: TGTGCCAGCAGGACTCTAGGGGACAGCCCGAGGAACACCTTC; cdr3_aa: CASRTLGDSPRNTF
clone_size: NA; j_call: TRBJ2-3; d_call: NA; v_call: TRBV19; cdr3_nt: TGTGCCAGTAGTATAGGACTGACAGATACGCAGTATTTT; cdr3_aa: CASSIGLTDTQYF
clone_size: NA; j_call: TRBJ2-1; d_call: TRBD2; v_call: TRBV11-2; cdr3_nt: TGTGCCAGCAGCCACCTAGCGGGACGTATCAATGAGCAGTTCTTC; cdr3_aa: CASSHLAGRINEQFF
clone_size: NA; j_call: TRBJ2-1; d_call: NA; v_call: TRBV6-2/TRBV6-3; cdr3_nt: TGTGCCAGCAGTTACTCCTTAGCGGACAATGAGCAGTTCTTC; cdr3_aa: CASSYSLADNEQFF
clone_size: NA; j_call: TRBJ2-7; d_call: NA; v_call: TRBV5-4; cdr3_nt: TGTGCCAGCAGCGACGAGAGGGGCTCCTACGAGCAGTACTTC; cdr3_aa: CASSDERGSYEQYF
clone_size: NA; j_call: TRBJ2-3; d_call: TRBD2; v_call: TRBV6-4; cdr3_nt: TGTGCCAGCAGCGCGAGCGGGGTGGATACGCAGTATTTT; cdr3_aa: CASSASGVDTQYF
clone_size: NA; j_call: TRBJ2-1; d_call: TRBD2; v_call: TRBV11-1; cdr3_nt: TGTGCCAGTCGACTAGCGGGGGGCAATGAGCAGTTCTTC; cdr3_aa: CASRLAGGNEQFF
clone_size: NA; j_call: TRBJ1-5; d_call: NA; v_call: TRBV2; cdr3_nt: TGTGCCAGCAGTGGGCAACGGAATAGCAATCAGCCCCAGCATTTT; cdr3_aa: CASSGQRNSNQPQHF
clone_size: NA; j_call: TRBJ2-3; d_call: NA; v_call: TRBV19; cdr3_nt: TGTGCCAGTAGTATACAGGGCACAGATACGCAGTATTTT; cdr3_aa: CASSIQGTDTQYF
clone_size: NA; j_call: TRBJ1-6; d_call: NA; v_call: TRBV19; cdr3_nt: TGTGCCAGTAGTACCGCAGGGTCCTATAATTCACCCCTCCACTTT; cdr3_aa: CASSTAGSYNSPLHF
clone_size: NA; j_call: TRBJ2-5; d_call: TRBD2; v_call: TRBV5-1; cdr3_nt: TGCGCCAGCAGCTTGGCTAGCGGGGGGGCCAGGGAGACCCAGTACTTC; cdr3_aa: CASSLASGGARETQYF
clone_size: NA; j_call: TRBJ2-1; d_call: NA; v_call: TRBV7-2; cdr3_nt: TGTGCCAGCAGTATAGACCCAATCTCCTACAATGAGCAGTTCTTC; cdr3_aa: CASSIDPISYNEQFF
clone_size: NA; j_call: TRBJ2-5; d_call: NA; v_call: TRBV2; cdr3_nt: TGTGCCAACGGACGGGAGTGGGAGACCCAGTACTTC; cdr3_aa: CANGREWETQYF
clone_size: NA; j_call: TRBJ2-5; d_call: NA; v_call: TRBV7-9; cdr3_nt: TGTGCCAGCAGCCCCAGGGCCTCATGGGGGACCCAGTACTTC; cdr3_aa: CASSPRASWGTQYF
clone_size: NA; j_call: TRBJ2-6; d_call: NA; v_call: TRBV10-3; cdr3_nt: TGTGCCATCAGCCTATTACAGGGTTCCGGGGCCAACGTCCTGACTTTC; cdr3_aa: CAISLLQGSGANVLTF
clone_size: NA; j_call: TRBJ1-1; d_call: NA; v_call: TRBV27; cdr3_nt: NA; cdr3_aa: CASSSSGASAFF